Listed here is a single TCR beta chain. Its antigen remains unknown. Employing constant-segment primers, 5'RACE generated TCR alpha and TCR beta cDNA libraries bearing sample barcodes and UMIs. TCRdb re-derived calls from the 5' RACE reads in MiXCR, one entry per CDR3 protein. The sample has some 180,000 distinct CDR3 sequences; roughly 18% are singletons. The CDR3 is 14 residues long. Trimming at V came to 3 bases and at J to 8 bases, leaving 4 bases not matched to a gene. The data were obtained in a study of T-cell memory formation after mild COVID-19. Study-wide context: In these data, TCR clusters were largely donor specific. Study-wide findings and caveats: Later expanders leaned CD4+, whereas clones that contracted between day 15 and 85 were balanced CD4/CD8. The study detected some responding clones in pre-infection memory, suggesting cross-reactive memory joined.

The sequenced sample was PBMCs or a T cell subset sorted from them (not recorded which). This TCR was recovered from a man aged 18 to 30 who had mild COVID-19 (a few samples of this study predate the infection). Cell type and time point are not known. J is TRBJ1-6 and V is TRBV12-3 or TRBV12-4; TRBD1 agrees at 7 bases. CDR3 in DNA: TGTGCCAGCAGTTTGACAGGGCTGGATTCACCCCTCCACTTT. Translated: CASSLTGLDSPLHF.